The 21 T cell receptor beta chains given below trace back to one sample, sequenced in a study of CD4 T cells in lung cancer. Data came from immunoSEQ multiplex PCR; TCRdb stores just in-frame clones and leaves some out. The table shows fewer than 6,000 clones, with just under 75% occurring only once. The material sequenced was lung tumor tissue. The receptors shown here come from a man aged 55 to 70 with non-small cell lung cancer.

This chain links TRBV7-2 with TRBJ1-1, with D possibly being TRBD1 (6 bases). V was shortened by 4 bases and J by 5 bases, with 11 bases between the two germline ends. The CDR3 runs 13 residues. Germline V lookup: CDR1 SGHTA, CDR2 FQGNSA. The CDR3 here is CASSSQQGTEAFF. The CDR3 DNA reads TGTGCCAGCAGCTCCCAACAGGGAACTGAAGCTTTCTTT.

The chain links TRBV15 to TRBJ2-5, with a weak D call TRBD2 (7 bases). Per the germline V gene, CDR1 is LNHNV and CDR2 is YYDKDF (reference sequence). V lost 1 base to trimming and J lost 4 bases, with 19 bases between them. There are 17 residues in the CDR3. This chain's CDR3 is CATSRGRGGNVGETQYF. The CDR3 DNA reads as TGTGCCACCAGCAGAGGAAGGGGGGGAAACGTGGGAGAGACCCAGTACTTC.

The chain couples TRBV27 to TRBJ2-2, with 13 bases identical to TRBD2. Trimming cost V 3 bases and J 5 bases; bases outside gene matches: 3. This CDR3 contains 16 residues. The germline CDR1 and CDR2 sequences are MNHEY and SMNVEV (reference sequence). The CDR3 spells CASSFLGLAGTGELFF. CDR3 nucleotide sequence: TGTGCCAGCAGTTTTTTGGGACTAGCGGGAACCGGGGAGCTGTTTTTT.

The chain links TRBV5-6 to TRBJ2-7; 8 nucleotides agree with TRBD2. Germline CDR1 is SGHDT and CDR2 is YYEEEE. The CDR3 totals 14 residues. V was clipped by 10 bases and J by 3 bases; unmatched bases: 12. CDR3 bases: TGTGCCGGGACCTCGGGAGGGGACTTCTACGAGCAGTACTTC. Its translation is CAGTSGGDFYEQYF.

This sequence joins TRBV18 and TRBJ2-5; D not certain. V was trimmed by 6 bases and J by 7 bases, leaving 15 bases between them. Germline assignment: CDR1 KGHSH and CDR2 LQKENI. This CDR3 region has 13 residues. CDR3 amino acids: CASSPDSRGTQYF. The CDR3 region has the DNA TGTGCCAGCTCCCCTGACTCACGAGGGACCCAGTACTTC.

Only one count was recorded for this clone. Here the CDR3 DNA reads TGCGCCAGCAGCTTGGCCTCCGGACTAGCGGGTCCTAGCACAGATACGCAGTATTTT. It translates to CASSLASGLAGPSTDTQYF. The V and J genes are TRBV5-1 and TRBJ2-3, with 11 bases identical to TRBD2. Germline CDR1 is SGHRS and CDR2 is YFSETQ. The CDR3 has 19 amino acids. The trim removed 0 bases at V and 0 bases at J, leaving 9 bases unmatched. The variable domain in full, completed from reference TRBV5-1 and TRBJ2-3, reads KAGVTQTPRYLIKTRGQQVTLSCSPISGHRSVSWYQQTPGQGLQFLFEYFSETQRNKGNFPGRFSGRQFSNSRSEMNVSTLELGDSALYLCASSLASGLAGPSTDTQYFGPGTRLTVL.

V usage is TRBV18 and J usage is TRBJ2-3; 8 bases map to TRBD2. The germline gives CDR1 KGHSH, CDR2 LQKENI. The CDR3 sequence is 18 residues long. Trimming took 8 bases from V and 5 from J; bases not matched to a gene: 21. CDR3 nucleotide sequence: TGTGCCAGCGCCCGCATCCAAACTAGCGGCGCTAGGAGAGATACGCAGTATTTT. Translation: CASARIQTSGARRDTQYF.

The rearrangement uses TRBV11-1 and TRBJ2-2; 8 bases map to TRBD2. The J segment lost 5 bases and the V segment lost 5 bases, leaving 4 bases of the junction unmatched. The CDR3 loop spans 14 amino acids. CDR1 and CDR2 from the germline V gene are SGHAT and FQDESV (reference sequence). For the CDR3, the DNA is TGTGCCAGCAGCCACGGGAGGGAGACCGGGGAGCTGTTTTTT. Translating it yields CASSHGRETGELFF.

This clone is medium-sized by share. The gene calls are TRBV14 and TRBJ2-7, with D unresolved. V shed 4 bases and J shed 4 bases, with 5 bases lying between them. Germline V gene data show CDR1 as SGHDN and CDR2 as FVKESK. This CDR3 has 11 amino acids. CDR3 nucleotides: TGTGCCAGCAGCCTCCATTACGAGCAGTACTTC. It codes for CASSLHYEQYF.

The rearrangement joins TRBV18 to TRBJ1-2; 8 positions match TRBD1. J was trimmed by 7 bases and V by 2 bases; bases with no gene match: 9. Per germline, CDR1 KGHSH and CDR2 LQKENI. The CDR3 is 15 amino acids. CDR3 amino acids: CASSPKTGTGSGYTF. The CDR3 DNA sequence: TGTGCCAGCTCACCAAAAACCGGGACAGGAAGTGGCTACACCTTC.

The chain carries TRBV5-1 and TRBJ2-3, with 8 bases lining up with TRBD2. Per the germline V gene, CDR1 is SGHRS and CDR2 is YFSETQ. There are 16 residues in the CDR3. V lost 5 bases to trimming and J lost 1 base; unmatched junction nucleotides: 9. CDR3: CASRGDSGMGTDTQYF. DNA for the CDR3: TGCGCCAGCAGGGGGGATAGCGGGATGGGCACAGATACGCAGTATTTT.

DNA of the CDR3: TGTGCCAGTAGGGGACAGGGGCGCCAAGAGACCCAGTACTTC. Residues: CASRGQGRQETQYF. The V call is TRBV19, the J call TRBJ2-5; 10 nucleotides agree with TRBD1. V lost 6 bases to trimming and J lost 1 base; unmatched junction nucleotides: 2. Germline values: CDR1 LNHDA, CDR2 SQIVND (reference sequence). The CDR3 totals 14 residues. The full variable domain, completed using reference TRBV19 and TRBJ2-5, is DGGITQSPKYLFRKEGQNVTLSCEQNLNHDAMYWYRQDPGQGLRLIYYSQIVNDFQKGDIAEGYSVSREKKESFPLTVTSAQKNPTAFYLCASRGQGRQETQYFGPGTRLLVL.

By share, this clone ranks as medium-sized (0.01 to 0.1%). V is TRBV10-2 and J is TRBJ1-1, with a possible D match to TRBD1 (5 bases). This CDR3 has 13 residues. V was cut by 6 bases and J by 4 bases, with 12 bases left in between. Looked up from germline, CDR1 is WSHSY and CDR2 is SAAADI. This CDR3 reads CASRLQAGTEAFF. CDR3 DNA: TGCGCCAGCAGGCTACAGGCCGGCACTGAAGCTTTCTTT.

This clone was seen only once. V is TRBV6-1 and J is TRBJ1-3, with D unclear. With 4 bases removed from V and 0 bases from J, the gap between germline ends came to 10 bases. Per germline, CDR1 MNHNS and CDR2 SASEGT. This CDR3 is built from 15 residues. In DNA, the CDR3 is TGTGCCAGCAGTGTGTTCGAGAACTCTGGAAACACCATATATTTT. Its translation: CASSVFENSGNTIYF.

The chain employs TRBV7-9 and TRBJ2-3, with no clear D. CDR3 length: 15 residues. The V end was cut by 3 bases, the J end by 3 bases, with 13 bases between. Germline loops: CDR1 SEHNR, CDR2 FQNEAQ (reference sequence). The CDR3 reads CASSFWAVGTDTQYF. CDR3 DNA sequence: TGTGCCAGCAGCTTTTGGGCAGTTGGTACAGATACGCAGTATTTT. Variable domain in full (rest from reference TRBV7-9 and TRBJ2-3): DTGVSQNPRHKITKRGQNVTFRCDPISEHNRLYWYRQTLGQGPEFLTYFQNEAQLEKSRLLSDRFSAERPKGSFSTLEIQRTEQGDSAMYLCASSFWAVGTDTQYFGPGTRLTVL.

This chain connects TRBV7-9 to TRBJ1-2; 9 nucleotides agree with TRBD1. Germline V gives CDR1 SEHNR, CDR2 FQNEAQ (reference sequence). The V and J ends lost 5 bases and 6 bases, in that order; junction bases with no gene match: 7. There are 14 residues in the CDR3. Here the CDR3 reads CASSGGQGTNGYTF. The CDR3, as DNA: TGTGCCAGCAGCGGGGGACAGGGAACAAATGGCTACACCTTC.

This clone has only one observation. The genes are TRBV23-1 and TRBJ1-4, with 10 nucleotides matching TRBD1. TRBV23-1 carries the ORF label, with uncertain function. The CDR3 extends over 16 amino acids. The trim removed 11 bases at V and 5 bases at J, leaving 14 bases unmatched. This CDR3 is CAAGGQGGILNEKLFF. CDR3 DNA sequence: TGCGCCGCGGGTGGACAGGGGGGAATTCTGAATGAAAAACTGTTTTTT.

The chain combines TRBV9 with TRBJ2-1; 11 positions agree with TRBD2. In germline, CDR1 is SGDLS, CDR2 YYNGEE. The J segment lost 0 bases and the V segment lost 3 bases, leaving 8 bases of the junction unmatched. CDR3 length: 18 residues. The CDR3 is CASSDGTSGRFSYNEQFF. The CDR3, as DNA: TGTGCCAGCAGCGACGGGACTAGCGGCCGCTTCTCCTACAATGAGCAGTTCTTC.

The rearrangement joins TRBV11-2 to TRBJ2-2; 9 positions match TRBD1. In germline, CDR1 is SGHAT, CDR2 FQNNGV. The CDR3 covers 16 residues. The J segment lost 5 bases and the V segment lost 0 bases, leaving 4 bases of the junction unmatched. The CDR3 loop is CASSLEGQGNTGELFF. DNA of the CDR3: TGTGCCAGCAGCTTAGAGGGACAGGGTAATACCGGGGAGCTGTTTTTT.

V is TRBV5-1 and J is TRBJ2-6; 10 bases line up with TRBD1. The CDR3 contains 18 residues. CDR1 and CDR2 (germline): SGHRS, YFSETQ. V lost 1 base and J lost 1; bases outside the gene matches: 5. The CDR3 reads CASSLWGQGLSGANVLTF. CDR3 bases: TGCGCCAGCAGCTTGTGGGGACAGGGGCTTTCTGGGGCCAACGTCCTGACTTTC.

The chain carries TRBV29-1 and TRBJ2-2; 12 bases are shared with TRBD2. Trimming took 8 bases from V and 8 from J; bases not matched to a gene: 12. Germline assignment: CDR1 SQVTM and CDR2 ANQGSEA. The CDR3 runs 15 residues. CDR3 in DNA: TGCAGCACTTGGACTAGCGGGATGCCTGGGGGGGAGCTGTTTTTT. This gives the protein CSTWTSGMPGGELFF.